The present entry profiles one T cell receptor (beta chain) with its context. The antigen is undetermined. This sample is part of a study of response to subunit inactivated influenza vaccine. V shed 0 bases and J 2 bases; nucleotides not matched to a gene: 6. This CDR3 region has 17 residues. The germline V gene has CDR1 SGHKS and CDR2 YYEKEE (reference sequence). TCRdb analysed the RT-PCR reads with MiXCR anew, one entry per CDR3 protein. The sample consists of hundreds of thousands of distinct CDR3 sequences, approximately 18% of them appearing once. Study results and caveats: It was suggested by the authors that few new T cells are recruited by each seasonal influenza vaccination.

Sequencing was performed on PBMCs from blood, taken approximately 5 days after vaccination. This receptor was taken from a man over 45 who received an inactivated influenza vaccine. The chain joins TRBV5-5 to TRBJ2-2, with 8 positions matching TRBD1. The DNA of the CDR3 is TGTGCCAGCAGCTTGGATGGGGCAGGGGGCAACACCGGGGAGCTGTTTTTT. This gives the protein CASSLDGAGGNTGELFF.